The entry below gives a single T cell receptor beta chain sequence along with its context. The entry originates in a study of regulatory T cells in long-lasting Graves disease. Overall study: Positivity for TSH receptor antibodies plus over 5 years of antithyroid drugs meant persistent Graves' disease.

Building of the TCR beta libraries involved iRepertoire HTBI primers and Arm-PCR of CDR3 regions. TCRdb recomputed calls from the multiplex PCR reads with MiXCR, one row per CDR3 protein. The sample has approximately 360,000 distinct CDR3 sequences, around 23% seen once. Indicated time point: persistent/refractory GD, antithyroid drugs over 5 years with positive TRAb. PBMC RNA was the source of the TCR library. Investigators report Graves' disease was diagnosed under American Thyroid Association guidelines. Germline V gives CDR1 SGHRS, CDR2 YFSETQ. The CDR3 length is 15 residues. The V and J ends lost 3 bases and 3 bases, in that order; junction bases with no gene match: 4.

The TCR originated in a woman between 40 and 55 years old with Graves disease. This chain joins TRBV5-1 and TRBJ2-2; 8 bases agree with TRBD1. The sequenced sample was peripheral blood mononuclear cells (PBMCs), obtained when the disease was refractory, from a patient treated with antithyroid drugs. The CDR3: CASSWTGLDTGELFF. CDR3 nucleotides: TGCGCCAGCAGCTGGACAGGGTTGGACACCGGGGAGCTGTTTTTT.